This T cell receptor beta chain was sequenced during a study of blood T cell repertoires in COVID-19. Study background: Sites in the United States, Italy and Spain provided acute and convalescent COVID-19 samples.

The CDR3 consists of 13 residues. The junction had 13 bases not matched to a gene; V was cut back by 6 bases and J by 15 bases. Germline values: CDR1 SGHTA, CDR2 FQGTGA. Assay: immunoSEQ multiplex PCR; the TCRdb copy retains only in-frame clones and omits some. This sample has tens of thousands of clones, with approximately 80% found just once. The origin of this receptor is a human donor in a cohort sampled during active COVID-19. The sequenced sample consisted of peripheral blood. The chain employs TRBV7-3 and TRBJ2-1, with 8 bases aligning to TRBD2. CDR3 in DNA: TGTGCCAGCAGTCAATCTAGCGGGCCCGTCCTGTTCTTC. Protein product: CASSQSSGPVLFF. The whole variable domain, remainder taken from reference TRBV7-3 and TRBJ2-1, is GAGVSQTPSNKVTEKGKYVELRCDPISGHTALYWYRQSLGQGPEFLIYFQGTGAADDSGLPNDRFFAVRPEGSVSTLKIQRTERGDSAVYLCASSQSSGPVLFFGPGTRLTVL.